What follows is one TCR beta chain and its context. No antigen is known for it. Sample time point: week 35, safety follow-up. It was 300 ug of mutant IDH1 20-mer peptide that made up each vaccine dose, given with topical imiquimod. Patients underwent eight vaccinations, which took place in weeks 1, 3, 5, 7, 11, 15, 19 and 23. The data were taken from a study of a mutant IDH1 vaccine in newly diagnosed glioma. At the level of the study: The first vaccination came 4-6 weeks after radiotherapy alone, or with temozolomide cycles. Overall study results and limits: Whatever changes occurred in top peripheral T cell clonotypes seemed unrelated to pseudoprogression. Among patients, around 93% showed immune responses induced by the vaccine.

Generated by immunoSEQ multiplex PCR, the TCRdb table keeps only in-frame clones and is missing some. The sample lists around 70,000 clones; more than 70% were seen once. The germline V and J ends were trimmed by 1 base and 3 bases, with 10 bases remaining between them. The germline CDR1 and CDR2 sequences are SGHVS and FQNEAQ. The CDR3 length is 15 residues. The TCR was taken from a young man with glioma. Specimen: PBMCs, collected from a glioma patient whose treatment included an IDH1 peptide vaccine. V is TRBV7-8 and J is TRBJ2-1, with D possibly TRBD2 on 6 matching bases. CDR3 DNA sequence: TGTGCCAGCAGCTTAGTAGGCGGGGACTACAATGAGCAGTTCTTC. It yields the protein CASSLVGGDYNEQFF.